Below are 5 T cell receptor beta chains sequenced from a single sample in a study of T cell changes during pregnancy in multiple sclerosis. Sequencing was performed with immunoSEQ multiplex PCR; in TCRdb, only in-frame clones are kept and a portion is missing. The sample consists of around 100,000 clones, about 90% of them appearing once. The source was peripheral blood, collected after pregnancy. These TCRs come from a female donor with multiple sclerosis, enrolled in a pregnancy study.

CDR3 sequence: CASSPQGAVGGYTF. CDR3 DNA: TGTGCCAGCAGTCCACAGGGAGCGGTTGGGGGCTACACCTTC. The V call is TRBV6-5, the J call TRBJ1-2, with D possibly matching TRBD1 (6 bases). The CDR3 has 14 residues. Trimming pared 5 bases from V and 8 bases from J, leaving 18 bases between. Per germline, CDR1 MNHEY and CDR2 SVGAGI.

The chain recombines TRBV7-3 with TRBJ2-2, with 9 nucleotides matching TRBD2. The germline gives CDR1 SGHTA, CDR2 FQGTGA. The CDR3 is 20 residues long. V was clipped by 5 bases and J by 0 bases; unmatched bases: 16. The CDR3 loop reads CASSLDYGGRAIPNTGELFF. In DNA form, the CDR3 reads TGTGCCAGCAGCCTAGACTACGGCGGGAGGGCAATCCCGAACACCGGGGAGCTGTTTTTT.

This sequence joins TRBV6-5 and TRBJ1-1; possibly TRBD1 for D (6 bases). The V end lost 6 bases, the J end lost 1 base, and 12 bases lay between the germline ends. Per the germline V gene, CDR1 is MNHEY and CDR2 is SVGAGI. The CDR3 consists of 14 residues. The chain's CDR3 is CASSRSGQNTEAFF. The CDR3 DNA follows: TGTGCCAGCAGCCGGTCGGGACAGAACACTGAAGCTTTCTTT.

The rearrangement joins TRBV27 to TRBJ2-7; tentatively, D is TRBD1 (6 bases). The length of the CDR3 is 16 residues. The germline gives CDR1 MNHEY, CDR2 SMNVEV (reference sequence). V was pared by 5 bases and J by 3 bases, with 20 bases between. CDR3 in DNA: TGTGCCAGCAGTGGAAGGGGGTTTTGCTTTTTCTACGAGCAGTACTTC. The encoded protein is CASSGRGFCFFYEQYF.

The rearrangement joins TRBV5-1 to TRBJ2-7; 11 nucleotides agree with TRBD1. The germline V gene has CDR1 SGHRS and CDR2 YFSETQ. After removal of 5 bases from V and 3 bases from J, the junction contained 7 bases not matched to a gene. This CDR3 has 15 amino acids. CDR3 sequence: CASRAGTGGNYEQYF. Here the CDR3 DNA reads TGCGCCAGCAGAGCGGGGACAGGGGGAAACTACGAGCAGTACTTC.